One and the same sample provided the 16 T cell receptor beta chains below, sequenced in a study of CD8 T cells in Susac syndrome (dated by TCRdb to between 2018 and 2020). Libraries were prepared through the immunoSEQ multiplex PCR assay. RNA was extracted using the RNeasy kit, and roughly 0.5 to 1 microgram was reverse transcribed with random hexamers. The public reads were reanalyzed by TCRdb: fastp trimming at Q25, MiXCR alignment, in-frame beta chains only. A single entry per CDR3 protein holds the most common genes and DNA from its merged rows. The sample has approximately 170,000 distinct CDR3 sequences on record, approximately 90% of them singletons. 0.065% to 0.1% of the sample belongs to the ten largest clones. The sequenced sample consisted of CD4+ T cells from PBMCs. Receptors originate from a human donor in good health.

This chain links TRBV2 with TRBJ1-4; D ambiguous. V was pared by 6 bases and J by 7 bases, with 15 bases between. The CDR3 spans 14 residues. Germline CDR1 reads SNHLY; CDR2 reads FYNNEI. The CDR3: CASRSDFGGEKLFF. DNA of the CDR3: TGTGCCAGCAGAAGCGATTTCGGAGGTGAAAAACTGTTTTTT. The full variable domain, completed using reference TRBV2 and TRBJ1-4, is EPEVTQTPSHQVTQMGQEVILRCVPISNHLYFYWYRQILGQKVEFLVSFYNNEISEKSEIFDDQFSVERPDGSNFTLKIRSTKLEDSAMYFCASRSDFGGEKLFFGSGTQLSVL.

This clonotype was observed a few times. The genes are TRBV18 and TRBJ2-7; no reliable D call. The V end lost 2 bases, the J end lost 3 bases, and 8 bases lay between the germline ends. CDR1 and CDR2 (germline): KGHSH, LQKENI. The CDR3 consists of 13 residues. As DNA, the CDR3 is TGTGCCAGCTCACCAGACGGATACTACGAGCAGTACTTC. Protein product: CASSPDGYYEQYF.

This chain connects TRBV29-1 to TRBJ1-5, with TRBD1 matching 9 bases. Germline CDR1 is SQVTM and CDR2 is ANQGSEA. The CDR3 runs 14 residues. Trimming took 6 bases from V and 2 from J; bases not matched to a gene: 5. CDR3 DNA: TGCAGCGTCGGGACAGGGACGGGCAATCAGCCCCAGCATTTT. Translation: CSVGTGTGNQPQHF.

The chain joins TRBV5-6 to TRBJ2-3; D possibly corresponds to TRBD2 (6 bases). CDR1 and CDR2 from the germline V gene are SGHDT and YYEEEE. The CDR3 sequence is 15 residues long. V lost 0 bases, J lost 2 bases, and 10 bases lay in between. CDR3 sequence (DNA): TGTGCCAGCAGCTTGGCGGGGGTGGTCACAGATACGCAGTATTTT. Translated: CASSLAGVVTDTQYF.

The V and J genes are TRBV29-1 and TRBJ2-3; a possible D gene is TRBD2 (5 bases). V was pared by 3 bases and J by 1 base, with 8 bases between. The V gene's germline CDR1 is SQVTM and CDR2 ANQGSEA. CDR3 length: 13 amino acids. The CDR3 nucleotides are TGCAGCGTTGAGATTAGCGGCACAGATACGCAGTATTTT. This encodes CSVEISGTDTQYF.

The J gene is TRBJ2-5, the V gene TRBV30; a possible D gene is TRBD1 (5 bases). The CDR3 consists of 13 residues. V shed 2 bases and J shed 3 bases, with 10 bases lying between them. Germline CDR1 GTSNPN, CDR2 SVGIG (reference sequence). CDR3 amino acids: CAWSPDTKETQYF. CDR3 bases: TGTGCCTGGAGTCCGGACACGAAAGAGACCCAGTACTTC. Looking up the rest from reference TRBV30 and TRBJ2-5 gives the full variable domain: SQTIHQWPATLVQPVGSPLSLECTVEGTSNPNLYWYRQAAGRGLQLLFYSVGIGQISSEVPQNLSASRPQDRQFILSSKKLLLSDSGFYLCAWSPDTKETQYFGPGTRLLVL.

This chain uses TRBV12-3 or TRBV12-4 with TRBJ2-1, with D hard to call. The V end was cut by 5 bases, the J end by 10 bases, with 21 bases between. CDR3 length: 15 residues. The CDR3 reads CASSPATWGSREQFF. CDR3 sequence (DNA): TGTGCCAGCAGTCCGGCGACTTGGGGATCCAGAGAGCAGTTCTTC.

The gene calls are TRBV30 and TRBJ2-2, with 7 bases fitting TRBD2. V was pared by 3 bases and J by 7 bases, with 2 bases of the junction left unmatched. The CDR3 loop spans 12 amino acids. The germline V gene has CDR1 GTSNPN and CDR2 SVGIG (reference sequence). The CDR3 reads CAWRGGSGELFF. CDR3 nucleotide sequence: TGTGCCTGGAGGGGCGGGAGCGGGGAGCTGTTTTTT.

This chain uses TRBV5-6 with TRBJ2-5, with D hard to call. Trimming pared 2 bases from V and 2 bases from J, leaving 10 bases between. There are 14 residues in the CDR3. The V gene's germline CDR1 is SGHDT and CDR2 YYEEEE. CDR3 loop: CASSLRPAQETQYF. The DNA for the CDR3 is TGTGCCAGCAGCTTAAGACCCGCGCAAGAGACCCAGTACTTC.

This sequence joins TRBV6-6 and TRBJ1-1; D gene uncertain. CDR1 MNHNY and CDR2 SVGAGI come from the germline V gene (reference sequence). The CDR3 is 13 residues long. Trimming took 8 bases from V and 4 from J, leaving 14 bases between them. This CDR3 reads CASGSSRGTEAFF. The CDR3, as DNA: TGTGCCAGCGGGTCAAGCCGGGGCACTGAAGCTTTCTTT.

The chain is built from TRBV5-1 and TRBJ2-3, with D perhaps given as TRBD1 or TRBD2 (5 bases each). V lost 0 bases and J lost 4, with 21 bases in between. Germline CDR1 SGHRS, CDR2 YFSETQ. CDR3 length equals 18 residues. The CDR3 DNA follows: TGCGCCAGCAGCTTGGGAACGAGGGGCCGCATCGGGGCAGATACGCAGTATTTT. Its translation: CASSLGTRGRIGADTQYF.

The chain's CDR3 is CASSLTGTGGPYEQYF. Here the CDR3 DNA reads TGTGCCAGCAGCCTCACCGGGACAGGGGGTCCCTACGAGCAGTACTTC. The gene calls are TRBV11-2 and TRBJ2-7, with 11 nucleotides matching TRBD1. J lost 2 bases, V lost 5 bases, and 8 bases had no gene match. The germline V gene has CDR1 SGHAT and CDR2 FQNNGV. The CDR3 length is 16 residues.

The V gene is TRBV2, the J gene TRBJ1-6, with 7 bases fitting TRBD1. CDR3 size: 14 residues. In germline, CDR1 is SNHLY, CDR2 FYNNEI. V dropped 8 bases and J dropped 10; count of bases not matched to a gene: 11. CDR3 residues: CASSLRQGWSPLHF. The CDR3, as DNA: TGTGCCAGCTCACTCCGACAGGGCTGGTCACCCCTCCACTTT.

A word on this clonotype: One junction end does not reproduce the germline sequence, and a read error may be involved. This chain uses TRBV7-9 with TRBJ2-1; no firm D call. Germline V gives CDR1 SEHNR, CDR2 FQNEAQ (reference sequence). The CDR3 is 12 residues long. CDR3: CASTLERARAFF. CDR3 nucleotides: TGTGCCAGCACCTTAGAACGGGCCCGGGCATTCTTC.

V gene TRBV6-5 combines with J gene TRBJ1-4, with 9 nucleotides matching TRBD1. Germline CDR1 reads MNHEY; CDR2 reads SVGAGI. V trimming: 5 bases; J trimming: 7 bases; junction bases outside the gene matches: 8. The CDR3 loop spans 15 amino acids. CDR3 nucleotides: TGTGCCAGCAGTCAGGACAGGGGAATTGCTGAAAAACTGTTTTTT. This translates into CASSQDRGIAEKLFF.

The gene calls are TRBV10-3 and TRBJ1-1, with D perhaps TRBD1 (5 bases). Germline CDR1 is ENHRY and CDR2 is SYGVKD. V was trimmed by 8 bases and J by 6 bases, leaving 13 bases between them. The length of the CDR3 is 12 residues. CDR3 in amino acids: CAIQGSFAEAFF. The CDR3 DNA follows: TGTGCCATCCAGGGTAGTTTCGCTGAAGCTTTCTTT.